Presented here are 30 T cell receptor beta chains from one specimen sequenced in a study of blood T cells in healthy people across ages. A second PCR of about 7 to 12 cycles used a sample-barcoded 5' primer and a J-beta primer mix. From the 5' RACE reads, TCRdb called clonotypes with MiXCR, one entry per CDR3 protein. The sample yields under 1,000,000 distinct CDR3 sequences, about 42% seen once. Sequencing input: blood. Receptors originate from an elderly man in good health.

The rearrangement links TRBV3-1 to TRBJ2-1, with 9 bases matching TRBD2. V gave up 2 bases and J gave up 7 bases; unmatched junction bases: 6. CDR1 is LGHDT and CDR2 is YNNKEL in the germline V gene (reference sequence). This CDR3 region has 15 residues. As DNA, the CDR3 is TGTGCCAGCAGCCAACTAGCGGGACCTGGGAATGAGCAGTTCTTC. Amino acids: CASSQLAGPGNEQFF.

On this clonotype: A much larger clone differs by one base, so this may be a read error. This rearrangement joins TRBV27 to TRBJ2-1; TRBD2 matches 7 bases. CDR3 length: 16 amino acids. Trimming at V came to 5 bases and at J to 10 bases, leaving 17 bases not matched to a gene. The germline CDR1 and CDR2 sequences are MNHEY and SMNVEV (reference sequence). The CDR3 reads CASSVQGGGPTYEQFF. The CDR3 DNA sequence: TGTGCCAGCAGTGTACAAGGCGGGGGACCGACCTACGAGCAGTTCTTC.

This clonotype occurred many times. The rearrangement links TRBV12-3 or TRBV12-4 to TRBJ2-2; D is possibly TRBD1 (6 bases). The V end was cut by 2 bases, the J end by 5 bases, with 9 bases between. The CDR3 runs to 14 residues. The CDR3 DNA reads as TGTGCCAGCAGTTTAACAGGGAGTACCGGGGAGCTGTTTTTT. Its protein is CASSLTGSTGELFF.

This clonotype was seen repeatedly, ten times or more. This chain uses TRBV4-2 with TRBJ1-5; maybe TRBD1 (5 bases). Germline CDR1 is LGHNA and CDR2 is YNFKEQ. Trimming took 4 bases from V and 2 from J, leaving 9 bases between them. This CDR3 contains 14 residues. The CDR3 sequence: CASSLEQGNQPQHF. CDR3 in DNA: TGTGCCAGCAGCCTAGAACAGGGCAATCAGCCCCAGCATTTT.

As to this clonotype: A read error may produce the germline difference seen at one junction end. The chain joins TRBV9 to TRBJ2-7, with 9 bases aligning to TRBD2. Germline CDR1 SGDLS, CDR2 YYNGEE. The CDR3 length is 17 residues. The CDR3: CARSPRAAGGLSYEQYF. CDR3 sequence (DNA): TGTGCCCGCAGCCCCAGAGCAGCGGGAGGACTTTCCTACGAGCAGTACTTC.

This sequence joins TRBV12-3 or TRBV12-4 and TRBJ2-1; the D gene is possibly TRBD2 (6 bases). The CDR3 loop spans 17 amino acids. Trimming stripped 5 bases from V and 3 bases from J, with 20 bases between. CDR3 nucleotide sequence: TGTGCCAGCAGTACCCCGTGGGGGGAGCGGAGCTACAATGAGCAGTTCTTC. It is translated as CASSTPWGERSYNEQFF.

The rearrangement links TRBV5-4 to TRBJ2-1, with 7 nucleotides matching TRBD2. TRBJ2-7 explains the end of the DNA better; the J call may be wrong. The V gene's germline CDR1 is SGHNT and CDR2 YYREEE (reference sequence). This CDR3 contains 17 residues. This CDR3 is CASSLPSGGSSYNEQYF. Here the CDR3 DNA reads TGTGCCAGCAGCTTGCCTAGCGGAGGGAGCTCCTACAATGAGCAGTACTTC.

This clonotype was observed a few times. This chain joins TRBV3-1 and TRBJ2-1; 13 bases fit TRBD2. V was pared by 0 bases and J by 6 bases, with 2 bases of the junction left unmatched. Germline CDR1 LGHDT, CDR2 YNNKEL (reference sequence). The CDR3 sequence is 16 residues long. The CDR3 here is CASSQETSGRPNEQFF. CDR3 DNA sequence: TGTGCCAGCAGCCAAGAGACTAGCGGGAGGCCCAATGAGCAGTTCTTC.

This clonotype has a count of ten or more. This rearrangement joins TRBV29-1 to TRBJ2-1, with TRBD1 matching 8 bases. CDR3 length: 14 residues. The V gene end was trimmed by 4 bases and the J gene end by 4 bases; junction bases not matched to a gene: 6. CDR1 is SQVTM and CDR2 is ANQGSEA in the germline V gene. Here the CDR3 DNA reads TGCAGCGTTGTCGCGACAGGGGCTTACAATGAGCAGTTCTTC. Translation: CSVVATGAYNEQFF.

This clonotype was seen a handful of times. The chain joins TRBV2 to TRBJ2-5; possible D gene TRBD1, 5 bases. Per the germline V gene, CDR1 is SNHLY and CDR2 is FYNNEI. V was trimmed by 4 bases and J by 2 bases, leaving 23 bases between them. The length of the CDR3 is 18 residues. CDR3 in amino acids: CASSGLVGARTRQETQYF. CDR3 bases: TGTGCCAGCAGTGGGCTTGTAGGGGCTCGAACTCGACAAGAGACCCAGTACTTC.

This chain uses TRBV7-3 with TRBJ2-5, with TRBD2 as a possible D gene (6 bases). V dropped 11 bases and J dropped 7 bases, with 11 bases sitting between them. There are 10 residues in the CDR3. Per the germline V gene, CDR1 is SGHTA and CDR2 is FQGTGA. The CDR3 spells CAYPGVTQYF. The DNA of the CDR3 is TGTGCCTACCCGGGGGTGACCCAGTACTTC.

This clonotype has a handful of counts. The chain links TRBV7-2 to TRBJ1-1, with D unclear. V gave up 2 bases and J gave up 5 bases, with 3 bases separating them. Germline values: CDR1 SGHTA, CDR2 FQGNSA. This CDR3 comprises 11 residues. This CDR3 reads CASSLLTEAFF. The DNA for the CDR3 is TGTGCCAGCAGCTTATTAACTGAAGCTTTCTTT. Full variable domain (missing parts from reference TRBV7-2 and TRBJ1-1): GAGVSQSPSNKVTEKGKDVELRCDPISGHTALYWYRQSLGQGLEFLIYFQGNSAPDKSGLPSDRFSAERTGGSVSTLTIQRTQQEDSAVYLCASSLLTEAFFGQGTRLTVV.

This clonotype was picked up a small number of times. V usage is TRBV27 and J usage is TRBJ2-6; 9 positions agree with TRBD1. Germline CDR1 reads MNHEY; CDR2 reads SMNVEV (reference sequence). Germline trimming cut 2 bases from V and 0 bases from J; bases unmatched to any gene: 11. The CDR3 is made up of 20 amino acids. Here the CDR3 DNA reads TGTGCCAGCAGTTTAAGAGTTCCGGGACAGGGATTCTCTGGGGCCAACGTCCTGACTTTC. As protein: CASSLRVPGQGFSGANVLTF.

At least ten counts were recorded for this clonotype. The rearrangement joins TRBV29-1 to TRBJ2-2; 9 positions match TRBD1. Trimming took 7 bases from V and 3 from J; bases not matched to a gene: 15. Per germline, CDR1 SQVTM and CDR2 ANQGSEA. This CDR3 has 17 residues. CDR3 in amino acids: CSASLPTGTGYTGELFF. CDR3 nucleotide sequence: TGCAGCGCTTCCTTACCCACCGGGACAGGGTACACCGGGGAGCTGTTTTTT.

CDR3 sequence reads: CSVIRTEETQYF. The DNA for the CDR3 is TGCAGCGTTATCAGGACGGAAGAGACCCAGTACTTC. This chain connects TRBV29-1 to TRBJ2-5; D remains unclear. CDR1 and CDR2 from the germline V gene are SQVTM and ANQGSEA. V lost 5 bases and J 3 bases, leaving 10 bases between the germline ends. The CDR3 contains 12 residues.

The chain employs TRBV11-3 and TRBJ2-3, with D perhaps being TRBD1 or TRBD2 (5 bases each). The length of the CDR3 is 14 residues. The germline V and J ends were trimmed by 6 bases and 2 bases, with 12 bases remaining between them. In germline, CDR1 is SGHNT, CDR2 YENEEA. Written as DNA, the CDR3 is TGTGCCAGCAGTGACGGGGCCGACACAGATACGCAGTATTTT. The encoded protein is CASSDGADTDTQYF.

The chain links TRBV20-1 to TRBJ1-2; 10 bases match TRBD1. Trimming at V came to 5 bases and at J to 9 bases, leaving 9 bases not matched to a gene. The CDR3 spans 13 residues. Germline CDR1 DFQATT, CDR2 SNEGSKA (reference sequence). The CDR3 here is CSADPGQGCRYTF. CDR3 coding DNA: TGCAGTGCTGACCCGGGACAGGGGTGTCGCTACACCTTC.

J is TRBJ2-7 and V is TRBV7-2, with unresolved D. The CDR3 extends over 11 amino acids. Looked up from germline, CDR1 is SGHTA and CDR2 is FQGNSA. The ends were cut back, 5 bases at V and 7 bases at J, with 9 bases in the middle. The CDR3 DNA sequence: TGTGCCAGCAGCCCCCATTGGGAGCAGTACTTC. Its protein product is CASSPHWEQYF.

This clonotype has ten or more counts. The V call is TRBV5-1, the J call TRBJ2-3, with TRBD2 matching 7 bases. With 5 bases clipped from V and 2 bases from J, the junction kept 8 bases outside the gene matches. The germline CDR1 and CDR2 sequences are SGHRS and YFSETQ. This CDR3 region has 15 residues. The DNA of the CDR3 is TGCGCCAGCAGACCTACTAGCGTCCCCACAGATACGCAGTATTTT. Protein: CASRPTSVPTDTQYF. The variable domain in full, completed from reference TRBV5-1 and TRBJ2-3, reads KAGVTQTPRYLIKTRGQQVTLSCSPISGHRSVSWYQQTPGQGLQFLFEYFSETQRNKGNFPGRFSGRQFSNSRSEMNVSTLELGDSALYLCASRPTSVPTDTQYFGPGTRLTVL.

This chain connects TRBV4-3 to TRBJ2-1; 8 bases align to TRBD2. The V segment lost 4 bases and the J segment 12 bases; nucleotides outside the gene matches: 11. CDR3 length: 14 amino acids. Germline V gene sequence: CDR1 LGHNA, CDR2 YSLEER. This CDR3 reads CASSPDLLAASQFF. Here the CDR3 DNA reads TGCGCCAGCAGCCCTGACTTACTAGCGGCCTCGCAGTTCTTC.

In its sample, this clonotype was seen a few times. The rearrangement joins TRBV7-3 to TRBJ2-3; perhaps D is TRBD1 or TRBD2 (5 bases each). The CDR3 length is 15 residues. Germline assignment: CDR1 SGHTA and CDR2 FQGTGA. V lost 2 bases and J lost 2, with 11 bases in between. The CDR3 nucleotides read TGTGCCAGCAGCTTATCGGGACCGCACACAGATACGCAGTATTTT. It codes for CASSLSGPHTDTQYF.

V gene TRBV24-1 combines with J gene TRBJ1-5, with D unclear. This CDR3 region has 14 residues. The V gene lost 7 bases and the J gene lost 3 bases, with 12 bases spanning the gap. Per the germline V gene, CDR1 is KGHDR and CDR2 is SFDVKD. CDR3 DNA: TGTGCCACCAGCTCAACAGCAGTCAATCAGCCCCAGCATTTT. As protein: CATSSTAVNQPQHF.

This clonotype was picked up a small number of times. This chain connects TRBV12-3 or TRBV12-4 to TRBJ1-2, with D possibly TRBD1 on 5 matching bases. The V end was cut by 8 bases, the J end by 6 bases, with 16 bases between. The CDR3 totals 13 residues. The CDR3 spells CASGRTGGNGYTF. In nucleotides, the CDR3 is TGTGCCAGCGGGCGAACAGGAGGCAATGGCTACACCTTC.

The chain couples TRBV20-1 to TRBJ2-1; no reliable D call. Germline V gene data show CDR1 as DFQATT and CDR2 as SNEGSKA (reference sequence). The length of the CDR3 is 12 residues. V shed 4 bases and J shed 3 bases, with 7 bases lying between them. The CDR3 DNA sequence: TGCAGTGCTAAAGAAAACTACAATGAGCAGTTCTTC. Protein product: CSAKENYNEQFF.

J is TRBJ2-3 and V is TRBV20-1; 9 nucleotides align to TRBD2. V was pared by 6 bases and J by 2 bases, with 12 bases of the junction left unmatched. The V gene's germline CDR1 is DFQATT and CDR2 SNEGSKA (reference sequence). The CDR3 consists of 16 residues. The CDR3 is CSARGAAGGTTDTQYF. The CDR3 DNA reads TGCAGTGCCCGGGGGGCAGCGGGAGGTACCACAGATACGCAGTATTTT.

This clonotype was detected a few times. V and J are TRBV10-3 and TRBJ2-1; D gene uncertain. V dropped 4 bases and J dropped 6 bases, with 13 bases sitting between them. The CDR3 is 14 residues long. Germline V gene sequence: CDR1 ENHRY, CDR2 SYGVKD. CDR3 nucleotide sequence: TGTGCCATCAGTGCGGTGAGAGTAGGCAATGAGCAGTTCTTC. Translating gives CAISAVRVGNEQFF.

This chain links TRBV11-2 with TRBJ2-2, with no clear D. The CDR3 length is 14 residues. Germline assignment: CDR1 SGHAT and CDR2 FQNNGV. V lost 6 bases and J lost 0, with 8 bases in between. CDR3 in DNA: TGTGCCAGCAGTCAACAGCCGAACACCGGGGAGCTGTTTTTT. This gives the protein CASSQQPNTGELFF.

CDR3 amino acids: CASRDAGLRTGELFF. CDR3 nucleotides: TGTGCCAGCAGGGACGCCGGACTCCGCACCGGGGAGCTGTTTTTT. The chain couples TRBV2 to TRBJ2-2, with a possible D match to TRBD2 (5 bases). The germline V gene has CDR1 SNHLY and CDR2 FYNNEI. Trimming removed 6 bases from V and 4 bases from J, with 15 bases in between. The CDR3 runs to 15 residues.

In regard to this clonotype: This sequence may be a read error, since a much larger clone differs from it by one base. The rearrangement uses TRBV28 and TRBJ2-1, with TRBD1 matching over 9 bases. The J call may be wrong; the DNA end is better matched by TRBJ2-7. Germline CDR1 MDHEN, CDR2 SYDVKM. The CDR3 spans 15 residues. The CDR3: CASSPQGQGIDEQYF. The DNA for the CDR3 is TGTGCCAGCAGTCCTCAGGGACAGGGCATAGATGAGCAGTACTTC.

V is TRBV30 and J is TRBJ1-5, with D uncertain. Germline V gene sequence: CDR1 GTSNPN, CDR2 SVGIG (reference sequence). There are 13 residues in the CDR3. V lost 2 bases and J 2 bases, leaving 7 bases between the germline ends. The CDR3 here is CAWSRQGNQPQHF. In nucleotides, the CDR3 is TGTGCCTGGAGTCGGCAGGGCAATCAGCCCCAGCATTTT.